A single sample is the source of the 11 T cell receptor beta chains below, sequenced in a study of cytomegalovirus exposure and HLA in healthy donors. Measured with immunoSEQ multiplex PCR; TCRdb has only the in-frame clones, and not every one. The repertoire holds roughly 330,000 clones, with approximately 90% as singletons. Sequencing was done on a sample of PBMCs. These receptors originate from a woman aged 25 to 39 in good health and CMV-seropositive.

The chain uses TRBV27 and TRBJ1-5; no clear D gene. The germline V and J ends were trimmed by 3 bases and 7 bases, with 13 bases remaining between them. Germline V CDR1 and CDR2: MNHEY, SMNVEV (reference sequence). CDR3 length equals 14 residues. The CDR3 region has the DNA TGTGCCAGCAGTTTGAAGTCATGGGGACAGCCCCAGCATTTT. It is translated as CASSLKSWGQPQHF.

The V call is TRBV7-9, the J call TRBJ2-1, with D possibly called TRBD1 or TRBD2 (6 bases each). The CDR3 has 15 amino acids. The V end lost 1 base, the J end lost 8 bases, and 15 bases lay between the germline ends. The germline gives CDR1 SEHNR, CDR2 FQNEAQ (reference sequence). This CDR3 reads CASSLERGKGDEQFF. DNA of the CDR3: TGTGCCAGCAGCTTAGAACGCGGGAAGGGGGATGAGCAGTTCTTC.

The table lists this clone with a count of one. The chain couples TRBV6-5 to TRBJ1-4; perhaps TRBD1 as D (5 bases). There are 13 residues in the CDR3. V lost 8 bases and J 8 bases, leaving 15 bases between the germline ends. Germline V CDR1 and CDR2: MNHEY, SVGAGI. The CDR3 here is CASSWGRGEKLFF. The CDR3 nucleotides are TGTGCCAGCTCCTGGGGCCGGGGGGAAAAACTGTTTTTT.

The V call is TRBV7-9, the J call TRBJ2-3; 7 bases align to TRBD1. After removal of 2 bases from V and 3 bases from J, the junction contained 11 bases not matched to a gene. Looked up from germline, CDR1 is SEHNR and CDR2 is FQNEAQ (reference sequence). The CDR3 covers 17 residues. CDR3 protein: CASSLRAGGGRTDTQYF. The CDR3, as DNA: TGTGCCAGCAGCTTAAGAGCAGGGGGTGGGCGGACAGATACGCAGTATTTT. Combining the CDR3 with reference TRBV7-9 and TRBJ2-3 gives the whole variable domain DTGVSQNPRHKITKRGQNVTFRCDPISEHNRLYWYRQTLGQGPEFLTYFQNEAQLEKSRLLSDRFSAERPKGSFSTLEIQRTEQGDSAMYLCASSLRAGGGRTDTQYFGPGTRLTVL.

As to this clone: Other nucleotide sequences in the sample specify the same CDR3. The chain couples TRBV27 to TRBJ2-1; D remains ambiguous. CDR3 length: 13 residues. V gave up 0 bases and J gave up 4 bases, with 4 bases separating them. CDR1 and CDR2 (germline): MNHEY, SMNVEV (reference sequence). CDR3 in amino acids: CASSLSPYNEQFF. CDR3 bases: TGTGCCAGCAGTTTATCCCCTTACAATGAGCAGTTCTTC.

V and J are TRBV6-5 and TRBJ2-6; D may correspond to TRBD1 or TRBD2 (5 bases each). CDR1 is MNHEY and CDR2 is SVGAGI in the germline V gene. V lost 6 bases and J 6 bases, leaving 12 bases between the germline ends. The CDR3 spans 14 residues. The CDR3: CASSGTAAANVLTF. The CDR3 region has the DNA TGTGCCAGCAGCGGGACGGCCGCGGCCAACGTCCTGACTTTC.

The chain employs TRBV25-1 and TRBJ2-1; D call uncertain. Germline CDR1 MGHDK, CDR2 SYGVNS. Deletions cut 1 base from V and 2 bases from J, with 12 bases between. This CDR3 has 16 residues. The CDR3 sequence: CASSESSQPPYNEQFF. CDR3 coding DNA: TGTGCCAGCAGTGAATCGTCCCAACCCCCCTACAATGAGCAGTTCTTC.

The chain has TRBV30 and TRBJ1-2; the D gene is possibly TRBD1 (6 bases). Per germline, CDR1 GTSNPN and CDR2 SVGIG (reference sequence). This CDR3 comprises 16 residues. The V and J ends lost 4 bases and 0 bases respectively, with 18 bases between them. CDR3 amino acids: CAWIGGRLLPNYGYTF. The DNA of the CDR3 is TGTGCCTGGATAGGGGGGCGGTTGTTACCTAACTATGGCTACACCTTC.

The chain joins TRBV4-1 to TRBJ1-6, with D possibly being TRBD1 (5 bases). V was trimmed by 2 bases and J by 6 bases, leaving 14 bases between them. There are 16 residues in the CDR3. Germline assignment: CDR1 MGHRA and CDR2 YSYEKL. The CDR3 region has the DNA TGCGCCAGCAGCCAATACCCGCGGGGGATTAATTCACCCCTCCACTTT. Residues: CASSQYPRGINSPLHF.

The CDR3 sequence: CASSDLGPSNYGYTF. The CDR3 DNA follows: TGTGCCAGCAGTGACTTGGGACCGTCCAACTATGGCTACACCTTC. The chain uses TRBV25-1 and TRBJ1-2, with a tentative D call TRBD1 (5 bases). CDR1 is MGHDK, CDR2 SYGVNS, per germline. Between the trimmed V and J ends, which lost 3 bases and 2 bases, there was a span of 13 bases. This CDR3 has 15 residues.

V is TRBV5-1 and J is TRBJ1-2, with 10 bases lining up with TRBD1. The CDR3 loop spans 15 amino acids. The V and J ends lost 0 bases and 5 bases, in that order; junction bases with no gene match: 4. Per the germline V gene, CDR1 is SGHRS and CDR2 is YFSETQ. The CDR3 DNA is TGCGCCAGCAGCTTGGTGGGGACAGGGGCTTATGGCTACACCTTC. Its protein product is CASSLVGTGAYGYTF.